Presented here are 19 T cell receptor beta chains from one specimen sequenced in a study of blood T cell repertoires in COVID-19. Measured with immunoSEQ multiplex PCR; TCRdb has only the in-frame clones, and not every one. The sample yields about 240,000 clones, roughly 80% seen once. The specimen sequenced was peripheral blood. These TCRs come from a woman aged 80 or older with acute or convalescent COVID-19.

V usage is TRBV28 and J usage is TRBJ1-3; D is possibly TRBD1 (6 bases). The CDR3 has 16 amino acids. From germline, CDR1 is MDHEN and CDR2 SYDVKM. Between the trimmed V and J ends, which lost 2 bases and 0 bases, there was a span of 11 bases. In DNA form, the CDR3 reads TGTGCCAGCAGTTTAGGCAGGGGATACTCTGGAAACACCATATATTTT. Its translation: CASSLGRGYSGNTIYF.

The rearrangement joins TRBV4-2 to TRBJ2-2; a possible D gene is TRBD2 (5 bases). V gave up 4 bases and J gave up 5 bases, with 8 bases separating them. This CDR3 is built from 13 residues. Germline CDR1 reads LGHNA; CDR2 reads YNFKEQ. The CDR3 loop reads CASSPSGTGELFF. The CDR3, as DNA: TGTGCCAGCAGCCCTTCGGGAACCGGGGAGCTGTTTTTT.

The V gene is TRBV28, the J gene TRBJ1-2; tentatively, D is TRBD1 (5 bases). This CDR3 contains 13 residues. The ends were cut back, 3 bases at V and 4 bases at J, with 9 bases in the middle. CDR1 is MDHEN, CDR2 SYDVKM, per germline. The CDR3 here is CASSFGGIYGYTF. DNA for the CDR3: TGTGCCAGCAGTTTCGGGGGGATCTATGGCTACACCTTC.

The rearrangement links TRBV30 to TRBJ1-6; TRBD1 is a possible D gene (6 bases). Per the germline V gene, CDR1 is GTSNPN and CDR2 is SVGIG (reference sequence). V gave up 1 base and J gave up 8 bases, with 12 bases separating them. This CDR3 spans 14 amino acids. CDR3 residues: CAWSEGVWDSPLHF. The CDR3 DNA reads as TGTGCCTGGAGTGAGGGGGTCTGGGATTCACCCCTCCACTTT.

The chain joins TRBV18 to TRBJ2-5, with TRBD2 identical over 9 bases. There are 15 residues in the CDR3. With V trimmed by 6 bases and J by 4 bases, 9 bases remained unmatched. In germline, CDR1 is KGHSH, CDR2 LQKENI. CDR3 in amino acids: CASSRDSGGRETQYF. CDR3 nucleotides: TGTGCCAGCTCCCGAGATAGCGGGGGTAGAGAGACCCAGTACTTC.

This chain links TRBV24-1 with TRBJ2-5; TRBD2 aligns across 8 bases. The trim removed 5 bases at V and 0 bases at J, leaving 4 bases unmatched. The CDR3 totals 15 residues. Germline V gene sequence: CDR1 KGHDR, CDR2 SFDVKD. CDR3 protein: CATSAVAGYQETQYF. CDR3 nucleotides: TGTGCCACCAGTGCAGTAGCGGGGTACCAAGAGACCCAGTACTTC.

The gene calls are TRBV7-9 and TRBJ1-2; 7 positions agree with TRBD1. This CDR3 has 17 amino acids. Germline V CDR1 and CDR2: SEHNR, FQNEAQ (reference sequence). The trim removed 0 bases at V and 2 bases at J, leaving 9 bases unmatched. The CDR3 DNA reads TGTGCCAGCAGCTTAGCTAGTACAGGGGTGGCCAACTATGGCTACACCTTC. Amino acid sequence: CASSLASTGVANYGYTF.

This sequence joins TRBV5-1 and TRBJ1-4, with 7 positions matching TRBD1. Trimming cost V 5 bases and J 8 bases; bases outside gene matches: 6. The germline CDR1 and CDR2 sequences are SGHRS and YFSETQ. CDR3 size: 13 residues. CDR3 DNA sequence: TGCGCCAGCAGGGAACAGGGGAACGAAAAACTGTTTTTT. Residues: CASREQGNEKLFF.

V is TRBV5-8 and J is TRBJ1-2, with D perhaps TRBD1 (5 bases). The germline CDR1 and CDR2 sequences are SGHTS and YDEGEE. Trimming removed 1 base from V and 8 bases from J, with 12 bases in between. The CDR3 sequence is 13 residues long. DNA for the CDR3: TGTGCCAGCAGCTTGAGGGAGGCAGGGGGCTACACCTTC. It codes for CASSLREAGGYTF.

About this clone: One junction end disagrees with the germline gene, perhaps due to a read error. The rearrangement links TRBV2 to TRBJ2-7; tentative D call: TRBD2 (5 bases). Germline V CDR1 and CDR2: SNHLY, FYNNEI. CDR3 length equals 12 residues. The CDR3 sequence is CASSEGLYEQYF. CDR3 DNA: TGTGCCAGCAGCGAAGGACTCTACGAGCAGTACTTC.

This chain links TRBV12-3 or TRBV12-4 with TRBJ1-3; a weak D match, TRBD1 (6 bases). The CDR3 is 12 residues long. V was pared by 3 bases and J by 7 bases, with 7 bases between. CDR3 sequence: CASSFRGNTIYF. The CDR3 DNA sequence: TGTGCCAGCAGTTTTAGGGGGAACACCATATATTTT.

The chain uses TRBV28 and TRBJ2-3; 7 nucleotides agree with TRBD1. CDR1 is MDHEN, CDR2 SYDVKM, per germline. The CDR3 sequence is 15 residues long. V was pared by 5 bases and J by 2 bases, with 7 bases of the junction left unmatched. This chain's CDR3 is CASSPRTGHTDTQYF. The CDR3, as DNA: TGTGCCAGCAGTCCCCGGACAGGCCACACAGATACGCAGTATTTT.

The V gene is TRBV5-4, the J gene TRBJ1-1, with D possibly being TRBD1 (6 bases). CDR1 is SGHNT and CDR2 is YYREEE in the germline V gene (reference sequence). Trimming stripped 4 bases from V and 6 bases from J, with 16 bases between. The CDR3 covers 14 residues. The CDR3 here is CASSLTGREAEAFF. The CDR3 bases are TGTGCCAGCAGCCTGACAGGTCGTGAGGCTGAAGCTTTCTTT. Together with reference TRBV5-4 and TRBJ1-1, the CDR3 gives the full variable domain: ETGVTQSPTHLIKTRGQQVTLRCSSQSGHNTVSWYQQALGQGPQFIFQYYREEENGRGNFPPRFSGLQFPNYSSELNVNALELDDSALYLCASSLTGREAEAFFGQGTRLTVV.

The chain links TRBV19 to TRBJ1-1; D might be TRBD1 (5 bases). The CDR3 is made up of 16 amino acids. Trimming removed 3 bases at V and 1 base at J, with 15 bases between. CDR1 is LNHDA and CDR2 is SQIVND in the germline V gene (reference sequence). The CDR3 DNA is TGTGCCAGTAGTATTCGGTATGACAGACAGAACACTGAAGCTTTCTTT. Amino acid sequence: CASSIRYDRQNTEAFF.

V usage is TRBV5-6 and J usage is TRBJ1-5; 10 bases match TRBD1. This CDR3 is built from 17 residues. V dropped 2 bases and J dropped 2; count of bases not matched to a gene: 7. Germline V CDR1 and CDR2: SGHDT, YYEEEE. This CDR3 is CASSFTRDRGGNQPQHF. The CDR3 nucleotides are TGTGCCAGCAGCTTCACCCGGGACAGGGGTGGCAATCAGCCCCAGCATTTT.

The chain carries TRBV11-2 and TRBJ1-4; D gene uncertain. The CDR3 contains 12 residues. CDR1 is SGHAT and CDR2 is FQNNGV in the germline V gene. V dropped 5 bases and J dropped 8 bases, with 9 bases sitting between them. CDR3 DNA sequence: TGTGCCAGCAGCCGCTCTCGGGAAAAACTGTTTTTT. Residues: CASSRSREKLFF.

The rearrangement joins TRBV24-1 to TRBJ2-7; D remains ambiguous. Looked up from germline, CDR1 is KGHDR and CDR2 is SFDVKD. V lost 4 bases and J lost 5, with 20 bases in between. The CDR3 has 16 amino acids. The CDR3 sequence is CATSDPGSRSVNEQYF. The DNA for the CDR3 is TGTGCCACCAGTGACCCCGGGTCAAGGAGTGTCAACGAGCAGTACTTC.

The rearrangement links TRBV9 to TRBJ1-3; D is possibly TRBD1 (5 bases). The CDR3 is made up of 15 amino acids. The germline V gene has CDR1 SGDLS and CDR2 YYNGEE. V lost 3 bases and J 2 bases, leaving 12 bases between the germline ends. The CDR3 nucleotides read TGTGCCAGCAGCGCCACCGGGACTCCTGGAAACACCATATATTTT. Residues: CASSATGTPGNTIYF.

J is TRBJ1-2 and V is TRBV7-6, with D uncertain. The V and J ends lost 1 base and 6 bases respectively, with 15 bases between them. CDR3 length: 15 amino acids. The germline gives CDR1 SGHVS, CDR2 FNYEAQ. The CDR3 sequence: CASSLENAGLNGYTF. Here the CDR3 DNA reads TGTGCCAGCAGCTTAGAGAACGCGGGCCTGAATGGCTACACCTTC.